This paragraph covers one T cell receptor beta chain sequence. Its matching antigen is unknown. This record comes from a study of monozygotic twins with inflammatory bowel disease. No DNA is given; TCRdb re-called the 5' RACE reads and lists each CDR3 protein once. The specimen's table records a few hundred thousand distinct CDR3 sequences. General study results and limits: For IBD patients, clonotypes shared with others were fewer than for healthy twins, especially with disease activity. Repertoire similarity did not differ between concordant and discordant twins, possibly owing to limited power. Immunosuppressive treatments differing between patients may have added repertoire variability.

CDR3 length: 15 residues. The V gene's germline CDR1 is MGHRA and CDR2 YSYEKL. This TCR came from a human donor with ulcerative colitis or Crohn's disease, or a healthy co-twin of an affected twin (not recorded which). Sequencing was done on a sample of blood. The rearrangement links TRBV4-1 to TRBJ1-4. The CDR3 loop reads CASSQEEAPDRKLFF.